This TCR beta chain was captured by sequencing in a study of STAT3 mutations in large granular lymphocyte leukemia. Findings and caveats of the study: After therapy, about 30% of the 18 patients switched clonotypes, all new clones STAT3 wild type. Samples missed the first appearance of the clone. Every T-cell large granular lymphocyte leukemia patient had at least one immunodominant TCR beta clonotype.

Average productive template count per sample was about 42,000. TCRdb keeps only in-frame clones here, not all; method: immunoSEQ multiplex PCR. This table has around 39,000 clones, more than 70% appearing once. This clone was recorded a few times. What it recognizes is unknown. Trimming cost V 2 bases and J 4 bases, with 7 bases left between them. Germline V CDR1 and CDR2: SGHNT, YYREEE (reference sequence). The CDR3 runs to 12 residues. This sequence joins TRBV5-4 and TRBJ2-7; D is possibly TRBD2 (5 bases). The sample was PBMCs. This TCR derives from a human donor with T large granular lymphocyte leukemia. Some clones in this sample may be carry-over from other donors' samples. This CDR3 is CASSFGKYEQYF. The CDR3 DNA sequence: TGTGCCAGCAGCTTCGGGAAGTACGAGCAGTACTTC.